The source of this T cell receptor (beta chain) is a study of human T cells and chemical hapten exposure. Study as a whole: Variability of per-sample TCR yields stemmed mainly from small differences in pooled library volume.

Time point reported: pre-sensitization, week 0. Treatment indicated: therapeutic diphenylcyclopropenone sensitization with weekly scalp DPC. As originally analysed: Per-sample TCR counts ranged from roughly 23,224 to 750,000, median roughly 98,000. In TCRdb, the RACE reads were re-called with MiXCR into one record per CDR3 protein. The V and J calls come from TCRdb's annotation, not from the publication. The table lists roughly 88,000 distinct CDR3 sequences, around 10% of them singletons. Points from the study as a whole: Donors, who had alopecia, may show an immune response that differs from healthy people's. Expanded TCRs clustered into significantly more large CDR3 similarity groups than controls, the analysis revealed.

This clonotype was seen a handful of times. What it binds is unknown. The CDR3 spans 16 residues. The germline CDR1 and CDR2 sequences are LGHDT and YNNKEL (reference sequence). Trimming stripped 2 bases from V and 2 bases from J, with 13 bases between. The chain uses TRBV3-1 and TRBJ2-1, with D possibly TRBD1 on 5 matching bases. The starting material was whole blood, obtained in connection with sensitization to the hapten diphenylcyclopropenone (DPC). This receptor was identified in a woman between 35 and 50 years old with alopecia areata. Some clones in this sample may be carry-over from other donors' samples. CDR3 region: CASSQRKGRAYNEQFF. CDR3 nucleotide sequence: TGTGCCAGCAGCCAAAGGAAGGGCAGGGCCTACAATGAGCAGTTCTTC.